This T cell receptor (beta chain) was retrieved from a study of identical twins. This clonotype was seen a few times. Its antigen is unknown. TCRdb ran MiXCR on the 5' RACE reads and lists one entry per CDR3 protein. The sample has approximately 700,000 distinct CDR3 sequences; 5.5% to 6.5% are singletons. Study-wide results and caveats: Twins' excess sharing was less marked for out-of-frame beta sequences. Twin-shared out-of-frame alpha sequences were enriched for low generation probability.

Sequenced input: naive T cells sorted from blood. The clonotype comes from a young man in good health.

CDR3 in amino acids: CASSPPDSEQFF. The CDR3 region has the DNA TGTGCCAGCTCACCACCGGACAGCGAGCAGTTCTTC. The chain has TRBV18 and TRBJ2-1; a weak D match, TRBD1 (6 bases). In germline, CDR1 is KGHSH, CDR2 LQKENI. V was cut by 0 bases and J by 10 bases, with 7 bases left in between. This CDR3 has 12 amino acids.